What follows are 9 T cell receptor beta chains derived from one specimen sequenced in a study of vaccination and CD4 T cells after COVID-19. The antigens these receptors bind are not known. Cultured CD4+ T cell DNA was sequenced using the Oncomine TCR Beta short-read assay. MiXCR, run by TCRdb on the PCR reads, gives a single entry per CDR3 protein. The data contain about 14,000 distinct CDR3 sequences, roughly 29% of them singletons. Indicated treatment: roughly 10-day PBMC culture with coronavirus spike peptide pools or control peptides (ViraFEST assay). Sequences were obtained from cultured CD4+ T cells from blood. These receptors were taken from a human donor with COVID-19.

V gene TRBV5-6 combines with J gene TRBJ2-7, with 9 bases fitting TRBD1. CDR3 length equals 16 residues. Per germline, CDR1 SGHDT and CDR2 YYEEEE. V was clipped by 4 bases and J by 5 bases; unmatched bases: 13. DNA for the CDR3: TGTGCCAGCAGCCGCCGGACAACAGGGGGCGTGAACGAGCAGTACTTC. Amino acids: CASSRRTTGGVNEQYF.

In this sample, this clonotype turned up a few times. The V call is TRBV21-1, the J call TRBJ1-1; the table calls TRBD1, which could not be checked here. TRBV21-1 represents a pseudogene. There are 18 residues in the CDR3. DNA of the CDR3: TGTGCCAGCAGCAAAGGGCAGGGGTGGGTAGGAATGAACACTGAAGCTTTCTTT. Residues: CASSKGQGWVGMNTEAFF.

The CDR3 is CASSSPPRGLQETQYF. In DNA, the CDR3 is TGTGCCAGCAGCTCCCCCCCTCGGGGCTTACAAGAGACCCAGTACTTC. The V call is TRBV11-3, the J call TRBJ2-5, with D perhaps being TRBD1 or TRBD2 (5 bases each). Per the germline V gene, CDR1 is SGHNT and CDR2 is YENEEA. Trimming cost V 4 bases and J 2 bases, with 17 bases left between them. The CDR3 runs 16 residues. Complete variable domain (other parts from reference TRBV11-3 and TRBJ2-5): EAGVVQSPRYKIIEKKQPVAFWCNPISGHNTLYWYLQNLGQGPELLIRYENEEAVDDSQLPKDRFSAERLKGVDSTLKIQPAELGDSAVYLCASSSPPRGLQETQYFGPGTRLLVL.

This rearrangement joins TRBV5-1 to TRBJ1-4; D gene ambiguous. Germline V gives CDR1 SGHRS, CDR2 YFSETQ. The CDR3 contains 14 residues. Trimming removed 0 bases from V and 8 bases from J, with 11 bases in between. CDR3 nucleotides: TGCGCCAGCAGCTTGGGAGGAGTACAGGAAAAACTGTTTTTT. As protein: CASSLGGVQEKLFF.

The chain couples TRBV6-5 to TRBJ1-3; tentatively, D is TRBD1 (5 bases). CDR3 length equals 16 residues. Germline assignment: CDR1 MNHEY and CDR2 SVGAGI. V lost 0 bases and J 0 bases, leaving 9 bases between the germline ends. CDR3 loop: CASSYSGAASGNTIYF. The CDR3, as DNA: TGTGCCAGCAGTTACTCCGGGGCAGCCTCTGGAAACACCATATATTTT.

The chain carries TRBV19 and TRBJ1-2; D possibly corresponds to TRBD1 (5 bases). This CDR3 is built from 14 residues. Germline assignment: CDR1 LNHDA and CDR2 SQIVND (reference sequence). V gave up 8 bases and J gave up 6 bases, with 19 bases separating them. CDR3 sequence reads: CASAVAGRGDGYTF. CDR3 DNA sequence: TGTGCCAGTGCCGTGGCGGGGCGCGGAGATGGCTACACCTTC.

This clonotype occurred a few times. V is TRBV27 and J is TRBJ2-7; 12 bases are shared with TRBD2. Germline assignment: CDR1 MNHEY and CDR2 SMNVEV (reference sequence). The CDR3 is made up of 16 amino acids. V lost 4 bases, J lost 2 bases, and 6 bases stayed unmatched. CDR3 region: CASSSGTSGWAYEQYF. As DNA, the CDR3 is TGTGCCAGCAGTTCTGGGACTAGCGGGTGGGCCTACGAGCAGTACTTC.

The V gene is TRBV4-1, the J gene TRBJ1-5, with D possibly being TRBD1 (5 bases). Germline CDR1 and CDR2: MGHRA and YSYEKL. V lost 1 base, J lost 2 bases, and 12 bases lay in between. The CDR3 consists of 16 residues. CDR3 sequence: CASSQGGGGGNQPQHF. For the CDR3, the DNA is TGCGCCAGCAGCCAAGGTGGGGGAGGGGGCAATCAGCCCCAGCATTTT.

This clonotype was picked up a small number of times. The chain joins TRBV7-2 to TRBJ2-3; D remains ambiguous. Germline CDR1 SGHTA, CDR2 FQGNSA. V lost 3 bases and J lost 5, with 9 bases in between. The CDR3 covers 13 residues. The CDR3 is CASSFRLLDTQYF. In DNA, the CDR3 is TGTGCCAGCAGCTTTCGATTGTTAGATACGCAGTATTTT.